This entry features one TCR beta chain sequence. This CDR3 contains 12 residues. Germline CDR1 is SQVTM and CDR2 is ANQGSEA. Trimming cost V 5 bases and J 7 bases, with 15 bases left between them. This entry is derived from a study of T-cell memory formation after mild COVID-19. TCRdb re-analysed the 5' RACE reads in MiXCR, keeping a single row per CDR3 protein. The table has approximately 51,000 distinct CDR3 sequences, approximately 9% seen once. The sequenced sample consisted of PBMCs or a T cell subset sorted from them (not recorded which). The sequence was obtained from an adult woman who had mild COVID-19 (a few samples of this study predate the infection). Cell type and time point are not known. The V call is TRBV29-1, the J call TRBJ2-7; TRBD2 is a possible D gene (6 bases). CDR3 DNA sequence: TGCAGCGTTCGCGGGGCCGTGGGGGAGCAGTACTTC. The encoded protein is CSVRGAVGEQYF.